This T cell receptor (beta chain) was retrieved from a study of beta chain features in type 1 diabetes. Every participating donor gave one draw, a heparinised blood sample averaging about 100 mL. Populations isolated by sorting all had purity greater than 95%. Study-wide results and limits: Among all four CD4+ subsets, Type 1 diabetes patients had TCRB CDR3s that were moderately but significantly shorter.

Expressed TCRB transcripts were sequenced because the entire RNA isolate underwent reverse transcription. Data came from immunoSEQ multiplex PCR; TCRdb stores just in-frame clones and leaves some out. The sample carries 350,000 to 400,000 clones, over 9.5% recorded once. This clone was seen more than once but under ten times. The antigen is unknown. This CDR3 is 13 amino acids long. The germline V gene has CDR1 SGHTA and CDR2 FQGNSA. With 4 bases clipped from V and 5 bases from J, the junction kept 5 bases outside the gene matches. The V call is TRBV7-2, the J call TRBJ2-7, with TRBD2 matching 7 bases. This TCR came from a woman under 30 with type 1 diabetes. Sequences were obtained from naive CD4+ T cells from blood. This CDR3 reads CASSWTREDEQYF. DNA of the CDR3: TGTGCCAGCAGCTGGACTAGAGAGGACGAGCAGTACTTC.